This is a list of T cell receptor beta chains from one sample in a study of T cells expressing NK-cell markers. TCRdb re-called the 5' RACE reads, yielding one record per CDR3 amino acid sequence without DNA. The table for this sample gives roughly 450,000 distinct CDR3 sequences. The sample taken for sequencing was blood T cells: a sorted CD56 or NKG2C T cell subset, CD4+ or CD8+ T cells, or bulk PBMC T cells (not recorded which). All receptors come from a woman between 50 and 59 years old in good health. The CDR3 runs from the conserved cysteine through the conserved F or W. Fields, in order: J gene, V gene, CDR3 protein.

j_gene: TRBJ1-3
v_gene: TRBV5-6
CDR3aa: CASSLQGSAGNTIYF

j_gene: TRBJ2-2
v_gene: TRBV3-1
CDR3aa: CASSPLAGNTGELFF

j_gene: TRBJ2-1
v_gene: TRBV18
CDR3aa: CASSPSRTGIYNEQFF

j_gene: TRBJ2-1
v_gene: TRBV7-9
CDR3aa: CASPGIGQASYNEQFF

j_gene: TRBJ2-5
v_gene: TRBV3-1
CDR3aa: CASSLGQGRLKSETQYF

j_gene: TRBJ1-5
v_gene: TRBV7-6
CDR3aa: CASSLTTGSNQPQHF

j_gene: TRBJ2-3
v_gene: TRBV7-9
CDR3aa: CASSLAGGFWDTQYF

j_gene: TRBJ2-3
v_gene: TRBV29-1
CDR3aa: CSVVPLADTQYF

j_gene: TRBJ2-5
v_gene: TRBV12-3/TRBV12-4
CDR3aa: CASSQTGGSETQYF

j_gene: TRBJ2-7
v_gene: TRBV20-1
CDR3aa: CSASEVPGGGPYEQYF

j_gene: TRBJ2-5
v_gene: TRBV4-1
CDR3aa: CASSRPGIETQYF

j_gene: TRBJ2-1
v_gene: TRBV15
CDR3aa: CATSRAAVEGGEQFF

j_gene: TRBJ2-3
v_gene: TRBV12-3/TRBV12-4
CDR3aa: CASSLGLISTDTQYF

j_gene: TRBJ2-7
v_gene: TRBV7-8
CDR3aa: CASSSADAGGPYEQYF

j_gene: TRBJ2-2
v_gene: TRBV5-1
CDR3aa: CASTLGGQLNTGELFF

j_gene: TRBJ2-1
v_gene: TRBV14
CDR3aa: CASSQVGARTAYNEQFF

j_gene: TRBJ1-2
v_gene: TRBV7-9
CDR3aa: CASSLVEGYTF

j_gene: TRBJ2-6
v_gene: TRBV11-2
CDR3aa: CASSDRGPGTGANVLTF

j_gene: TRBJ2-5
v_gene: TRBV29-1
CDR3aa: CSVVLEQGLRETQYF

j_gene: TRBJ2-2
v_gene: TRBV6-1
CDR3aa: CASRIGAGTGELFF

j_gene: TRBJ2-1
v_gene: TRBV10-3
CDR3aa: CATTLGAEQFF

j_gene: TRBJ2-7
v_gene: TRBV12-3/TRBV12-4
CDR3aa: CASSTGWGSGSNLGSYEQYF

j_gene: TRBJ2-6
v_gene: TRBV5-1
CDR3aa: CASSLDQGARGANVLTF

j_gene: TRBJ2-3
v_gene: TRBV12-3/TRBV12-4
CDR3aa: CASSLYGGASDTQYF

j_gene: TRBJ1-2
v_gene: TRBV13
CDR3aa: CASSLVSGNYGYTF

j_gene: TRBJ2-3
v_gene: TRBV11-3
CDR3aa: CASSSRRLAGTDTQYF

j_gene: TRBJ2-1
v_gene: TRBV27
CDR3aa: CASSLWALSSYNEQFF

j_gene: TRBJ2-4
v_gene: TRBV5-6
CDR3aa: CASSPDPGAKNIQYF

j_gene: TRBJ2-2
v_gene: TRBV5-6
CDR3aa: CASSHPRGVSSGELFF

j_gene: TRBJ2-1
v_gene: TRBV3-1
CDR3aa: CASSQDPKGMNEQFF

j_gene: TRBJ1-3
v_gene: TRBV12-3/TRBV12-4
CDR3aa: CASSRGTGVIRNTIYF

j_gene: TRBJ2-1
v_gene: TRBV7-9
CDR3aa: CASSFLTSGNDEQFF

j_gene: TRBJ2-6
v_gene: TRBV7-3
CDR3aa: CASSLTLAGAGANVLTF

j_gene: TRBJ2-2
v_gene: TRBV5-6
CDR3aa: CASSLPAGPGNTGELFF

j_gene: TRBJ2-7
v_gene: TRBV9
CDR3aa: CASSPQGQAATYEQYF

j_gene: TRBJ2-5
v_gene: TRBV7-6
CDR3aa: CASSLQDRGQETQYF

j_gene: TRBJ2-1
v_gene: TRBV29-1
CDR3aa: CSVEGRMYNEQFF

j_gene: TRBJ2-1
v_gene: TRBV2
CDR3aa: CAISQRREQFF

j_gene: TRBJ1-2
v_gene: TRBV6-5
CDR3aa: CASSQGALYGYTF

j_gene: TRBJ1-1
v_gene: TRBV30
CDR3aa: CACLRVRNTEAFF

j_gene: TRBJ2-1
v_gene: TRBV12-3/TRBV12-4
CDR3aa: CASSLSSGYEQFF

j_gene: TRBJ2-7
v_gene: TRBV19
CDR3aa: CASSWRAGRSSYEQYF